This T cell receptor (beta chain) was observed in a study of blood T cell repertoires in COVID-19. Unmatched junction bases numbered 9, after V lost 0 bases and J lost 0 bases. Germline V gene data show CDR1 as LNHDA and CDR2 as SQIVND (reference sequence). The CDR3 sequence is 19 residues long. The data were produced by immunoSEQ multiplex PCR, yet TCRdb's version contains in-frame clones alone and is incomplete. The repertoire holds about 240,000 clones, with about 70% as singletons. What was sequenced was peripheral blood. The V and J genes are TRBV19 and TRBJ2-1; TRBD2 agrees at 9 bases. The receptor comes from an elderly woman with acute or convalescent COVID-19. CDR3 amino acids: CASSIELAGDISSYNEQFF. The CDR3 region has the DNA TGTGCCAGTAGTATAGAACTAGCGGGCGACATAAGCTCCTACAATGAGCAGTTCTTC.